This T cell receptor (beta chain) was identified in a study of vaccination and CD4 T cells after COVID-19. The CDR3 covers 15 residues. Trimming took 6 bases from V and 1 from J; bases not matched to a gene: 3. Germline CDR1 reads MDHEN; CDR2 reads SYDVKM. Treatment here: roughly 10-day PBMC culture with coronavirus spike peptide pools or control peptides (ViraFEST assay). Notes on this clonotype: Its antigen is unidentified.

Sequence data for DNA of cultured CD4+ T cells were generated by the Oncomine TCR Beta short-read assay. TCRdb processed the PCR reads anew with MiXCR; each CDR3 protein has one entry. The data show about 13,000 distinct CDR3 sequences, 74% seen once. This TCR was sampled from a human donor who had recovered from COVID-19. Source material: CD4+ T cells from blood, cultured in vitro. The V gene is TRBV28, the J gene TRBJ2-1, with 10 positions matching TRBD2. CDR3 amino acids: CASRLAGGSYNEQFF. For the CDR3, the DNA is TGTGCCAGCAGGTTAGCGGGAGGTTCCTACAATGAGCAGTTCTTC.